What follows describes a single TCR beta chain. The target antigen is unknown. PBMCs were obtained from over 8.5 ml fresh peripheral blood. This specimen comes from a study of T cells in Graves' hyperthyroidism and ophthalmopathy. Amplification of TCR beta CDR3 regions used RNA as the template. The HTBI primer set drove a first-round RT-PCR of the TCR CDR3. MiXCR, applied by TCRdb to the multiplex PCR reads, yields one record per CDR3 protein. The data show a few hundred thousand distinct CDR3 sequences, under 15% seen once. With 3 bases removed from V and 5 bases from J, the gap between germline ends came to 22 bases. CDR1 is LGHDT, CDR2 YNNKEL, per germline (reference sequence). CDR3 size: 17 residues. Points from the study as a whole: A median around 6.4 months before onset, the model predicted ophthalmopathy.

The receptor was isolated from a woman between 18 and 29 years old with Graves' hyperthyroidism. The V gene is TRBV3-1, the J gene TRBJ2-5; tentative D call: TRBD1 (8 bases). What was sequenced was blood. For the CDR3, the DNA is TGTGCCAGCAGCCATTCTGACAGGGGAGGGTATGGGGAGACCCAGTACTTC. It encodes CASSHSDRGGYGETQYF.